One sample yielded the 24 T cell receptor beta chains listed below, sequenced in a study of Graves' ophthalmopathy and Graves' hyperthyroidism. Using RNA transcripts, the TCR beta CDR3 regions were amplified. First-round RT-PCR employed HTBI primers, with a second-round multiplex PCR after it. MiXCR, applied by TCRdb to the multiplex PCR reads, yields one record per CDR3 protein. The repertoire consists of more than 300,000 distinct CDR3 sequences, with 15% to 20% occurring once and the leading ten covering roughly 2.4%. The sample taken for sequencing was peripheral blood. These receptors were taken from an adult woman with stable Graves' hyperthyroidism.

This clonotype appeared many times. The chain is built from TRBV29-1 and TRBJ2-5; TRBD2 matches at 7 bases. The CDR3 extends over 14 amino acids. The J segment lost 4 bases and the V segment lost 7 bases, leaving 12 bases of the junction unmatched. Germline V gene data show CDR1 as SQVTM and CDR2 as ANQGSEA. CDR3: CSGGGEGQTETQYF. The CDR3 nucleotides are TGCAGCGGGGGGGGAGAGGGGCAGACAGAGACCCAGTACTTC.

This clonotype was seen at least ten times. This chain joins TRBV25-1 and TRBJ1-3; D is undetermined. V was clipped by 2 bases and J by 3 bases, with 11 bases between them. The CDR3 consists of 15 residues. The germline CDR1 and CDR2 sequences are MGHDK and SYGVNS. In DNA, the CDR3 is TGTGCCAGCAGTGAAACGGGAGTGCGTGGAAACACCATATATTTT. Its protein product is CASSETGVRGNTIYF.

In its sample, this clonotype was seen many times. The chain carries TRBV5-1 and TRBJ2-5; TRBD2 might be the D (6 bases). CDR3 length: 14 amino acids. Trimming removed 0 bases from V and 5 bases from J, with 11 bases in between. Germline CDR1 reads SGHRS; CDR2 reads YFSETQ. DNA of the CDR3: TGCGCCAGCAGCTTGGGCGGGGACCGGGAGACCCAGTACTTC. This codes for CASSLGGDRETQYF.

This clonotype was observed a few times. V and J are TRBV6-5 and TRBJ1-1; D gene unclear. Per the germline V gene, CDR1 is MNHEY and CDR2 is SVGAGI. There are 16 residues in the CDR3. The ends were cut back, 0 bases at V and 10 bases at J, with 21 bases in the middle. DNA for the CDR3: TGTGCCAGCAGTTACTCGACTACGGGGAGTACCGGAGGAGCTTTCTTT. Translation gives CASSYSTTGSTGGAFF.

In its sample, this clonotype was seen many times. This chain joins TRBV7-8 and TRBJ2-7; tentative D call: TRBD1 (6 bases). Looked up from germline, CDR1 is SGHVS and CDR2 is FQNEAQ. Trimming removed 2 bases from V and 2 bases from J, with 13 bases in between. This CDR3 region has 15 residues. The CDR3 DNA reads TGTGCCAGCAGCTTATTTGGGCAGGGGCCCTACGAGCAGTACTTC. Protein sequence: CASSLFGQGPYEQYF.

This clonotype was observed a handful of times. The V call is TRBV30, the J call TRBJ2-2; D is unresolved. This CDR3 has 13 residues. V shed 4 bases and J shed 2 bases, with 8 bases lying between them. The germline V gene encodes CDR1 GTSNPN and CDR2 SVGIG (reference sequence). This CDR3 is CAWTRLNTGELFF. As DNA, the CDR3 is TGTGCCTGGACTAGACTCAACACCGGGGAGCTGTTTTTT. Combining the CDR3 with reference TRBV30 and TRBJ2-2 gives the whole variable domain SQTIHQWPATLVQPVGSPLSLECTVEGTSNPNLYWYRQAAGRGLQLLFYSVGIGQISSEVPQNLSASRPQDRQFILSSKKLLLSDSGFYLCAWTRLNTGELFFGEGSRLTVL.

This clonotype has a count of ten or more. This rearrangement joins TRBV19 to TRBJ2-7; D perhaps matches TRBD1 (5 bases). Trimming pared 6 bases from V and 3 bases from J, leaving 12 bases between. CDR3 length: 13 residues. The germline V gene has CDR1 LNHDA and CDR2 SQIVND (reference sequence). In DNA form, the CDR3 reads TGTGCCAGTAGCTACAGGAATTACTACGAGCAGTACTTC. Amino acids: CASSYRNYYEQYF.

The rearrangement uses TRBV20-1 and TRBJ2-7; no clear D gene. Germline CDR1 reads DFQATT; CDR2 reads SNEGSKA (reference sequence). The CDR3 spans 13 residues. The germline V and J ends were trimmed by 0 bases and 2 bases, with 8 bases remaining between them. CDR3 sequence: CSAREANTYEQYF. In DNA form, the CDR3 reads TGCAGTGCTAGAGAAGCGAATACCTACGAGCAGTACTTC.

This chain uses TRBV12-3 or TRBV12-4 with TRBJ2-7; TRBD1 might be the D (6 bases). This CDR3 region has 15 residues. The germline V and J ends were trimmed by 2 bases and 3 bases, with 14 bases remaining between them. The CDR3 sequence is CASSLYGTTIYEQYF. In DNA, the CDR3 is TGTGCCAGCAGTTTATATGGGACAACCATCTACGAGCAGTACTTC.

This clonotype was counted at least ten times. V is TRBV20-1 and J is TRBJ1-5; D is unclear. Trimming took 4 bases from V and 0 from J, leaving 10 bases between them. This CDR3 is 14 amino acids long. In germline, CDR1 is DFQATT, CDR2 SNEGSKA (reference sequence). CDR3 amino acids: CSATRGYSNQPQHF. CDR3 coding DNA: TGCAGTGCTACTCGGGGTTATAGCAATCAGCCCCAGCATTTT.

This clonotype was picked up many times. The genes are TRBV2 and TRBJ1-1; TRBD1 might be the D (5 bases). Germline loops: CDR1 SNHLY, CDR2 FYNNEI. The CDR3 spans 14 residues. V gave up 4 bases and J gave up 4 bases, with 13 bases separating them. In nucleotides, the CDR3 is TGTGCCAGCAGTGGCCTGCGGGGGAGCACTGAAGCTTTCTTT. It codes for CASSGLRGSTEAFF.

This clonotype showed up just a few times. This sequence joins TRBV30 and TRBJ1-2; 7 nucleotides line up with TRBD1. The V segment lost 3 bases and the J segment 4 bases; nucleotides outside the gene matches: 5. The CDR3 is 13 amino acids. CDR1 is GTSNPN, CDR2 SVGIG, per germline (reference sequence). The CDR3 nucleotides are TGTGCCTGGAGGGCGACAGGGTCCTATGGCTACACCTTC. It encodes CAWRATGSYGYTF.

This clonotype was counted a few times. V gene TRBV6-1 combines with J gene TRBJ2-5; TRBD2 aligns across 7 bases. The CDR3 has 12 residues. Germline-derived CDR1 and CDR2 are MNHNS and SASEGT. Trimming cost V 10 bases and J 1 base; bases outside gene matches: 3. This chain's CDR3 is CATGGLQETQYF. As DNA, the CDR3 is TGTGCCACGGGGGGACTCCAAGAGACCCAGTACTTC.

In this sample, this clonotype turned up many times. This chain uses TRBV24-1 with TRBJ2-3, with D tentatively TRBD2 (5 bases). The CDR3 has 15 residues. Trimming left V 2 bases short and J 1 base short, with 9 bases between. Germline V gene data show CDR1 as KGHDR and CDR2 as SFDVKD. The CDR3 nucleotides are TGTGCCACCAGTGATTCTCGGGGTGGCACAGATACGCAGTATTTT. It specifies CATSDSRGGTDTQYF.

This clonotype was observed at least ten times. V gene TRBV2 combines with J gene TRBJ2-7, with 9 bases matching TRBD1. The germline V gene has CDR1 SNHLY and CDR2 FYNNEI. V shed 5 bases, J shed 6 bases, and the junction held 2 bases outside the gene matches. The CDR3 is 12 residues long. CDR3 DNA sequence: TGTGCCAGCAGTAACAGGGGGCCCGAGCAGTACTTC. Translating it yields CASSNRGPEQYF. The full variable domain, with the rest looked up from reference TRBV2 and TRBJ2-7, is EPEVTQTPSHQVTQMGQEVILRCVPISNHLYFYWYRQILGQKVEFLVSFYNNEISEKSEIFDDQFSVERPDGSNFTLKIRSTKLEDSAMYFCASSNRGPEQYFGPGTRLTVT.

This clonotype was counted ten times or more. J is TRBJ2-7 and V is TRBV27; the D gene could be TRBD1 or TRBD2 (6 bases each). CDR3 length equals 14 residues. Germline V gene data show CDR1 as MNHEY and CDR2 as SMNVEV (reference sequence). Deletions cut 2 bases from V and 4 bases from J, with 12 bases between. The DNA of the CDR3 is TGTGCCAGCAGTTTAGGCAGGGGACTTTACGAGCAGTACTTC. This gives the protein CASSLGRGLYEQYF.

This clonotype was detected ten times or more. The V and J genes are TRBV19 and TRBJ1-5; D unclear. This CDR3 region has 15 residues. Germline CDR1 LNHDA, CDR2 SQIVND (reference sequence). The V gene lost 3 bases and the J gene lost 0 bases, with 9 bases spanning the gap. CDR3 DNA sequence: TGTGCCAGTAGTATTTCGGGGAATAGCAATCAGCCCCAGCATTTT. This translates into CASSISGNSNQPQHF.

This clonotype was observed at least ten times. V usage is TRBV20-1 and J usage is TRBJ1-2; perhaps TRBD1 as D (6 bases). The CDR3 has 13 residues. Germline CDR1 reads DFQATT; CDR2 reads SNEGSKA (reference sequence). Written as DNA, the CDR3 is TGCAGAGTAATGGGACACCGAGACTATGGCTACACCTTC. Its protein is CRVMGHRDYGYTF.

This clonotype was seen ten or more times. The V gene is TRBV6-1, the J gene TRBJ1-1, with no clear D. This CDR3 has 13 amino acids. The germline V gene has CDR1 MNHNS and CDR2 SASEGT. Deletions cut 7 bases from V and 4 bases from J, with 13 bases between. The CDR3 is CASKEPDTTEAFF. Written as DNA, the CDR3 is TGTGCCAGCAAAGAACCCGACACCACTGAAGCTTTCTTT.

Ten or more counts support this clonotype. This chain links TRBV24-1 with TRBJ2-2, with 8 bases fitting TRBD2. Losses at the gene ends were 5 bases for V and 3 bases for J; bases not matched to a gene: 4. Germline V lookup: CDR1 KGHDR, CDR2 SFDVKD. This CDR3 region has 15 residues. In DNA form, the CDR3 reads TGTGCCACCAGTGCCGGGACTAGAGACACCGGGGAGCTGTTTTTT. Protein product: CATSAGTRDTGELFF.

In the case of this clonotype: A junction boundary mismatches the germline segment, possibly from a read error. This chain joins TRBV7-2 and TRBJ1-5; D unclear. CDR1 SGHTA and CDR2 FQGNSA come from the germline V gene. There are 13 residues in the CDR3. This CDR3 reads CVSSLILGQPQHF. Written as DNA, the CDR3 is TGTGTCAGCAGCTTAATCCTGGGGCAGCCCCAGCATTTT.

The V call is TRBV11-1, the J call TRBJ2-7; D is unclear. V lost 10 bases, J lost 0 bases, and 19 bases lay in between. The CDR3 has 15 amino acids. Germline CDR1 and CDR2: SGHAT and FQDESV (reference sequence). CDR3: CATSDSRHTSYEQYF. The CDR3 DNA follows: TGTGCCACCAGTGATTCCCGGCATACCTCCTACGAGCAGTACTTC.

There are a few counts of this clonotype. This CDR3 is CASSLGSGDGNTIYF. CDR3 sequence (DNA): TGTGCCAGCAGTTTAGGATCAGGGGACGGAAACACCATATATTTT. The chain couples TRBV12-3 or TRBV12-4 to TRBJ1-3; TRBD1 might be the D (6 bases). This CDR3 region has 15 residues. Trimming removed 1 base at V and 4 bases at J, with 11 bases between.

This chain connects TRBV20-1 to TRBJ2-7; the match to TRBD1 covers 9 bases. The germline V gene encodes CDR1 DFQATT and CDR2 SNEGSKA (reference sequence). V shed 6 bases and J 1 base; nucleotides not matched to a gene: 13. The CDR3 has 16 residues. The CDR3 nucleotides read TGCAGTGCCAAATTTGACAGGGGGAAAAGGTCCTACGAGCAGTACTTC. This codes for CSAKFDRGKRSYEQYF.